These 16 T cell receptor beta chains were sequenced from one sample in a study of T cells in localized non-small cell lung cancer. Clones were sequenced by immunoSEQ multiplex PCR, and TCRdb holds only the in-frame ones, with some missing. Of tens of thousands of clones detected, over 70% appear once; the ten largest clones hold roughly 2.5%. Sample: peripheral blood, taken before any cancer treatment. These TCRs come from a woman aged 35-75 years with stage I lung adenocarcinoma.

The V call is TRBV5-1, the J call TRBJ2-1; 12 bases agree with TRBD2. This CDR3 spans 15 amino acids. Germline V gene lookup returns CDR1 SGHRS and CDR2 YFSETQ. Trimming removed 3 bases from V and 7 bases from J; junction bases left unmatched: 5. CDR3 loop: CASSWGLAGVNEQFF. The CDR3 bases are TGCGCCAGCAGCTGGGGACTAGCGGGCGTGAATGAGCAGTTCTTC.

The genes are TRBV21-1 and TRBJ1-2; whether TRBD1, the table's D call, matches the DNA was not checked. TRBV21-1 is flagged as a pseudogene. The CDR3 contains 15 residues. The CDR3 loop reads CASSKGRQGVYGYTF. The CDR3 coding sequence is TGTGCCAGCAGCAAAGGTCGGCAGGGGGTCTATGGCTACACCTTC.

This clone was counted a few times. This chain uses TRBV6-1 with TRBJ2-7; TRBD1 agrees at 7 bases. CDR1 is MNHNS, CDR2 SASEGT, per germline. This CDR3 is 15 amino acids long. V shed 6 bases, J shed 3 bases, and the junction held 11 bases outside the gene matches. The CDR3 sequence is CASSDRQGVGYEQYF. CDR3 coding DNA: TGTGCCAGCAGCGACCGACAGGGAGTGGGCTACGAGCAGTACTTC.

In DNA form, the CDR3 reads TGTGCCAGCTCACCACTGGGGGAGGGCCTGAATGAGCAGTTCTTC. It is translated as CASSPLGEGLNEQFF. The chain uses TRBV18 and TRBJ2-1; 7 bases fit TRBD2. The ends lost 1 base at V and 7 bases at J; junction bases unmatched: 7. The CDR3 is 15 residues long. Germline CDR1 is KGHSH and CDR2 is LQKENI.

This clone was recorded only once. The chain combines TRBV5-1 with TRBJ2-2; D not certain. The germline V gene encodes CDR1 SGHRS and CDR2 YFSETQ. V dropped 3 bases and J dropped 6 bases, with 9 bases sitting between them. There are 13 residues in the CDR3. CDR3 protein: CASSSQRAGELFF. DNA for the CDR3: TGCGCCAGCAGCTCGCAAAGGGCCGGGGAGCTGTTTTTT.

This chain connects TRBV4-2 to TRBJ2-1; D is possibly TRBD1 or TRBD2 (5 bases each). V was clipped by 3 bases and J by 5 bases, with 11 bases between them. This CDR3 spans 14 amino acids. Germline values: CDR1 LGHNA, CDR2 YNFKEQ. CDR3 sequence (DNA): TGTGCCAGCAGCCAGGTACGAGGGGACAATGAGCAGTTCTTC. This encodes CASSQVRGDNEQFF.

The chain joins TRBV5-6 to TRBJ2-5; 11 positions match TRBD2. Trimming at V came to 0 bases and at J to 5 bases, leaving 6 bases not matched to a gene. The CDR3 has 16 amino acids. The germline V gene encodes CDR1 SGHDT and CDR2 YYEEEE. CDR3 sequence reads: CASSLVTSGRGETQYF. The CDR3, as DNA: TGTGCCAGCAGCTTGGTAACTAGCGGGAGAGGGGAGACCCAGTACTTC.

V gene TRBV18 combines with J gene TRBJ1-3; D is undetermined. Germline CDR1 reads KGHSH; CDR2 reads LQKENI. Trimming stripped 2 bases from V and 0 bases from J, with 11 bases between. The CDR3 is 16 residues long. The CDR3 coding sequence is TGTGCCAGCTCACCATACGACACTGCCTCTGGAAACACCATATATTTT. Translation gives CASSPYDTASGNTIYF.

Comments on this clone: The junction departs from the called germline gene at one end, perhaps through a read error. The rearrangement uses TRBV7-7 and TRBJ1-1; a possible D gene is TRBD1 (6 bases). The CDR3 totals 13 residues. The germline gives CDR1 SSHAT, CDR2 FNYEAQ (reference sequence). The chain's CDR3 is CASSPSPDSEAFF. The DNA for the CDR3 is TGTGCTAGCAGCCCATCCCCGGACAGCGAAGCTTTCTTT.

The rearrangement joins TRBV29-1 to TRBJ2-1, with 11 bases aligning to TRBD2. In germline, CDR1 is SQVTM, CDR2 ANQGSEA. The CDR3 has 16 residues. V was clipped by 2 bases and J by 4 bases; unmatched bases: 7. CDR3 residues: CSVERIRTSGYNEQFF. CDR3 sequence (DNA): TGCAGCGTTGAACGGATTCGGACTAGCGGGTACAATGAGCAGTTCTTC.

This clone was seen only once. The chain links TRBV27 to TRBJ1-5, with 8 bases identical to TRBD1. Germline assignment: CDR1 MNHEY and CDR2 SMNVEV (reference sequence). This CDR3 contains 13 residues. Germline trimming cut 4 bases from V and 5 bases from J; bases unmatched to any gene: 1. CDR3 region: CASSSQGDQPQHF. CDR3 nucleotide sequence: TGTGCCAGCAGTTCACAGGGGGATCAGCCCCAGCATTTT.

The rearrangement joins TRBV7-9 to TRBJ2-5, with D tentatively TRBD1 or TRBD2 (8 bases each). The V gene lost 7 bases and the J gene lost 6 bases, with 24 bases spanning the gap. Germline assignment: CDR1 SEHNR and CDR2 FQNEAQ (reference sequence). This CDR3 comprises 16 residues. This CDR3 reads CASNPTGASGRQTQYF. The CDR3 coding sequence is TGTGCCAGCAACCCGACAGGGGCGAGCGGGAGACAGACCCAGTACTTC.

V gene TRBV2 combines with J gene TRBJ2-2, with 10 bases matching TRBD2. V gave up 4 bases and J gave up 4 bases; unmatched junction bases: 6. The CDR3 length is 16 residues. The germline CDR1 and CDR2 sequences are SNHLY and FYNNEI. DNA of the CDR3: TGTGCCAGCAGTGTGCCTAGCGGGAGAGGCACCGGGGAGCTGTTTTTT. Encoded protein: CASSVPSGRGTGELFF.

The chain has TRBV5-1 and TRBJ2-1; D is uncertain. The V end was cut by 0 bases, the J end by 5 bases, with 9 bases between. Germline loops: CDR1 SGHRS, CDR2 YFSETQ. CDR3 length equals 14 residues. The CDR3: CASSLGQEHNEQFF. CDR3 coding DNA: TGCGCCAGCAGCTTGGGTCAGGAACACAATGAGCAGTTCTTC.

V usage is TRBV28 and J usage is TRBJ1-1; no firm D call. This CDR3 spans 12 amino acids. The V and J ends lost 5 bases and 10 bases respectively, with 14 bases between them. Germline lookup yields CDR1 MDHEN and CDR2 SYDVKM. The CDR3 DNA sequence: TGTGCCAGCAGTCTTAGACCCGCGCGAGCTTTCTTT. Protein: CASSLRPARAFF.

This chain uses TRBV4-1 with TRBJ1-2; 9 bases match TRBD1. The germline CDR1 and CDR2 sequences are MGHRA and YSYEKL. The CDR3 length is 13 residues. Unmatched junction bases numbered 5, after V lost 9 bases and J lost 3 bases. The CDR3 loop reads CASGQGRDYGYTF. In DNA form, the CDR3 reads TGCGCCAGTGGACAGGGGCGCGACTATGGCTACACCTTC.